The clone carrying this T cell receptor beta chain has a count of ten or more. As yet, its antigen is unknown. This specimen comes from a study of read filtering for tumor transcriptome and immune sequencing. Study background: Patients were some 16 male and about 14 female, mean age roughly 70 years, range about 47 to 85.

From roughly 0.4 ug of RNA, a library with molecular barcoded alpha/delta and beta/gamma adaptors was made. One entry per CDR3 protein results from TCRdb running MiXCR on the reads. The table shows about 86,000 distinct CDR3 sequences, with 9% to 15% occurring only once. Trimming pared 7 bases from V and 6 bases from J, leaving 13 bases between. The CDR3 spans 13 residues. CDR1 is MDHEN and CDR2 is SYDVKM in the germline V gene. Whole-study results and caveats: Even smaller IR-seq throughput identified most shared clonotypes. This fraction held mixed bone marrow immune cells after CD138-negative sorting.

The V and J genes are TRBV28 and TRBJ2-1, with D uncertain. This clonotype was sampled from a donor older than 35 with multiple myeloma. The sample was a population of CD138-negative cells sorted from bone marrow. The CDR3 here is CASKSPSVNEQFF. CDR3 bases: TGTGCCAGCAAGAGTCCGTCGGTCAATGAGCAGTTCTTC.